The present entry profiles one T cell receptor beta chain with its context. Source study methods: Cell counts per sample came from amplifying reference gene primers. TCRdb's copy holds only in-frame clones and misses some; the assay was immunoSEQ multiplex PCR. V, J and clone size are taken as reported in that table, and D and trimming were inferred from the DNA itself. The sample lists some 130,000 clones, roughly 83% occurring once. These data come from a study of blood T cell repertoires in COVID-19. At the level of the study: In each case, the material was cDNA or gDNA derived from T cells, B-cell-depleted T cells, or PBMCs.

The CDR3 sequence is 16 residues long. Germline V gene sequence: CDR1 SEHNR, CDR2 FQNEAQ (reference sequence). The trim removed 7 bases at V and 9 bases at J, leaving 16 bases unmatched. V usage is TRBV7-9 and J usage is TRBJ2-2; 8 bases are a match to TRBD1. The source of this sequence is an elderly woman with acute or convalescent COVID-19. The sample consisted of peripheral blood. The CDR3 region is CASTAGQVDSKRELFF. The CDR3 coding sequence is TGTGCCAGCACCGCGGGACAGGTGGATAGCAAAAGGGAGCTGTTTTTT.